This TCR beta chain was captured in a study of vaccination effects on CD4 cells after COVID-19. Study observations and caveats: Marked contraction was observed in infection-induced and vaccine-induced clones late after vaccination.

Only in-frame clones appear in the TCRdb table, and some are missing; sequencing was by immunoSEQ multiplex PCR. Of roughly 63,000 clones in the sample, just under 80% were seen once. Comment on this clone: Its antigen is not identified.

Before any sequencing was done, the ViraFEST assay used viral peptide pools to expand antigen-specific CD4+ T cells. Culturing for 10 to 11 days preceded CD4+ T cell isolation. It was two doses of either the BNT162b2 or mRNA-1273 vaccine that participants received. Testing of the vaccine recipients showed negative nucleocapsid antibodies and no prior SARS-CoV-2 infection. IL-2 medium took the place of half the medium on both days 3 and 7. The CDR3 sequence is 14 residues long. Trimming cost V 6 bases and J 6 bases, with 17 bases left between them. Germline CDR1 and CDR2: MNHEY and SVGAGI. The sequence was obtained from a human donor who received a COVID-19 vaccine. The starting material was CD4+ T cells from PBMCs cultured with HCoV-OC43 spike peptides, obtained after COVID-19 vaccination. The sample's subset: HCoV-OC43 spike overlapping peptide pool stimulation. The chain combines TRBV6-5 with TRBJ1-2; possibly TRBD1 for D (6 bases). CDR3 in DNA: TGTGCCAGCAGGAGGAGAACAGGGTCTGATGGCTACACCTTC. Its protein product is CASRRRTGSDGYTF.